The present T cell receptor beta chain was sequenced within a study of T-cell reconstitution after alpha-beta-depleted transplantation in children (dated by TCRdb to the mid-2010s). As for the study more broadly: T-cell immune reconstitution after TCRalphabeta/CD19-depleted allogeneic hematopoietic cell transplantation in children was quantitatively tracked in the study by means of TCR repertoire profiling.

What this sample's treatment or condition label stands for: allogeneic hematopoietic cell transplantation with graft depleted of TCRalphabeta T cells and CD19 B cells. Transplant recipients were children who received TCRalphabeta/CD19-depleted allogeneic hematopoietic cell grafts. As encoded in the germline V gene, CDR1 is KGHSH while CDR2 is LQKENI. V is reduced by 11 bases and J by 2 bases, leaving a spacing of 14 bases between them. Inclusive of the bounding cysteine and phenylalanine, the CDR3 is 13 residues long. The entry retains the CDR3 DNA only, 39 bases that are in frame from base 1. General conclusions and limits of the study: Hyperexpanded clone frequencies declined over subsequent months; after one year, T-cell counts and TCRbeta diversity were mostly attributed to newly produced T cells. The apparently early recovery of alphabetaT-cell counts about two months after transplant reportedly depended on only several hundred rapidly expanded clones that came from non-depleted graft cells. In some patients, the high TCRbeta diversity seen at day 60 was put down to recipient T cells and intrathymic progenitors that had survived conditioning.

Receptors were amplified or captured by PCR. These reads were obtained on an Illumina HiSeq 2500. Molecular barcoding was employed in the preparation of TCR libraries, with unique molecular identifiers being used to normalize TCRbeta repertoire quantification. The public reads were run again by TCRdb, first through fastp at Q25 and then through MiXCR, and only productive beta chains were kept. Each CDR3 protein appears once, grouped with its most common genes and DNA. Across this sample there are about 900,000 distinct CDR3 sequences, with 25% to 35% seen only once. The ten largest clones represent roughly 31% of the sample. Regarding this clonotype: Its cognate antigen has yet to be identified. Base qualities are not recorded, but no much larger clone differs from it by a single base.

This clonotype was sampled from a boy less than two years old who had a stem cell transplant for SCID, so the T cells may come from the graft donor. The sequencing used PBMCs, mostly from graft donor cells, collected 360 days after TCRalphabeta/CD19-depleted stem cell transplant. The rearranged segments are TRBV18 and TRBJ2-3, and the D gene may be TRBD1, 6 bases matching. The DNA sequence is given as TGTGCCGGAATTTCAGGGGACACAGATACGCAGTATTTT. This codes for CAGISGDTDTQYF. The full variable domain, with segments outside the CDR3 supplied by the reference TRBV18 and TRBJ2-3 proteins, appears as NAGVMQNPRHLVRRRGQEARLRCSPMKGHSHVYWYRQLPEEGLKFMVYLQKENIIDESGMPKERFSAEFPKEGPSILRIQQVVRGDSAAYFCAGISGDTDTQYFGPGTRLTVL.